The source of this T cell receptor beta chain is a study of shared clonotypes between healthy human individuals (dated by TCRdb to about 2020). Study-level background: Two women and a few men aged 18 to 49 years were included in the cohort. For each donor, three plates each were used for CD4 naive and CD4 memory, two plates were used for CD8 naive, and one plate was used for CD8 memory. The study deeply sequenced blood TCR repertoires of five healthy adults to estimate repertoire size and the extent of clonotype sharing between individuals. Each donor's leukapheresis produced roughly between about 0.85 and 10 billion PBMCs. To increase sequencing depth and limit assay-specific biases, different laboratories used diverse techniques to prepare libraries and sequence TCR repertoires. Broad study findings and their caveats: Higher generation probabilities were observed for clonotypes shared by all four sorted-subset donors than for non-shared clonotypes. Estimated clonotype richness was generally larger for naive than for memory subsets. Incomplete sequencing was indicated by rarefaction of sorted-subset datasets, despite the large sequencing depth. The small number of donors limited the genetic and exposure-history diversity represented. Sampling was restricted to blood, and TCR repertoires in tissues likely differ from the TCR repertoires found in blood. Based on pairwise subsampling, the degree of clonotype sharing among donors was expected to be affected by sequencing depth. Sharing across a few donors was observed for around 5% of naive CD4, over 3% of naive CD8, over 2% of memory CD4, and roughly 0.4% of memory CD8 clonotypes.

CD8 naive samples were obtained by positive selection for CCR7 among CD45RO-negative cells, yielding a CD45RA+CCR7+ population from which TemRA cells were excluded. Healthy HIV-negative adults with no recently reported acute infections or vaccinations were included as donors. Every donor was a Caucasian adult living in Nashville, Tennessee, USA. Blood was collected by leukapheresis, and PBMCs were isolated by Ficoll-Histopaque density gradient centrifugation and then cryopreserved in liquid nitrogen vapor phase. Purity and quantity of every magnetically sorted T cell population were checked by analytical flow cytometry. Each sorted fraction had its genomic DNA isolated and then quantified by UV absorbance on a Nanodrop 2000c. The V and J ends are trimmed by 2 bases and 4 bases, leaving 11 bases between them. Per the germline V gene (reference sequence), MNHEY is the CDR1 and SMNVEV is the CDR2. The CDR3 starts with the cysteine, ends with the phenylalanine, and has 14 residues. CDR3 DNA only is kept here, 42 bases in frame from base 1.

Notes on this clone: Its specific antigen is unknown. There are no base qualities to consult, and no much larger clone falls within one base.

Using the deep immunoSEQ assay, TCR CDR3 regions were amplified from genomic DNA by multiplex PCR. Extracted genomic DNA from each cell subset was distributed evenly across all wells of several immunoSEQ 96-well plates, and each plate was treated as a replicate. For sorted subsets, approximately 200 ng of genomic DNA, equivalent to 25,000 to 35,000 T cell genomes, went into each replicate PCR. Purified libraries were quantified with a Qubit 3.0 fluorometer, sized on a Bioanalyzer 2100, and re-quantified with the KAPA Library Quantification kit. Each immunoSEQ 96-well plate was sequenced on its own single-read 150-cycle Illumina NextSeq 550 flow cell. The source study handled its data this way. Because only junctional sequences without quality scores were contained in the immunoSEQ output, filtering matching that applied to full-length reads could not be performed. Sequences were annotated with PyIR, a Python wrapper for IgBLAST v1.9, using IMGT germline references to assign V/J genes and CDR3. Reads with weak V/J assignments (E-value above 1e-6), missing CDR3, stop codons, out-of-frame junctions, or ambiguous translated residues were removed. V3J clonotypes were defined by identical inferred V gene, J gene, and CDR3 amino acid sequence. To compute the percentage overlap between repertoires, the number of shared unique clonotypes was divided by the size of the smaller repertoire. Repertoire richness was assessed with RTK rarefaction, the Chao1 estimator, and Recon v2.1 estimates of unobserved clonotypes. Generation probabilities for all TCRbeta clonotypes obtained by the gDNA method from a few donors were computed using OLGA. TCRdb carries this immuneACCESS record with in-frame sequences only. Its versions omit some clonotypes, under half of them owing to an unresolved V gene in the studies checked, with the rest unexplained. V, J and clone size derive from that table, while D and trimming were established from the DNA sequence. This sample has some 600,000 clones in its table, and roughly 95% of those were observed once. The ten biggest clones cover about 0.12% of the sample.

Sample: naive CD8+ T cells sorted from blood. This specimen's cell subset or site label, interpreted: CD45RA+CCR7+. The sequence is built from TRBV27 and TRBJ2-5, with a tentative D gene TRBD2 over 6 matching bases. The clonotype was recovered from a woman in her twenties or thirties in good health. The CDR3 protein is CASSLGGPGETQYF. The DNA sequence is as follows: TGTGCCAGCAGTTTAGGAGGGCCCGGAGAGACCCAGTACTTC.